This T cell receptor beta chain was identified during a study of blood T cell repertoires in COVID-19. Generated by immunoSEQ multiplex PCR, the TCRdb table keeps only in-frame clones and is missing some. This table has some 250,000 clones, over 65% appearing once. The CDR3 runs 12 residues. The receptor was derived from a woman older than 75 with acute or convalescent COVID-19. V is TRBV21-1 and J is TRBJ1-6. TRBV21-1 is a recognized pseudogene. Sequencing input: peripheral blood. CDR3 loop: CASTRGNSPLHF. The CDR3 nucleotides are TGTGCCAGCACTCGGGGGAATTCACCCCTCCACTTT.